This record covers a single T cell receptor beta chain. It has no known antigen specificity. Nothing much larger sits one base from this clone, and base qualities are not available. The data derive from a study of identical twins (dated by TCRdb to the mid-2010s). Notes on the research overall: To test whether fetal clonotypes persist, this study deep-sequenced TCR alpha and beta repertoires from monozygotic twins, from unrelated adults of various ages, and from cord blood. Replicate twin experiments were performed at different times using different library preparation protocols to rule out contamination. Results the study describes overall, beyond this receptor: Fewer insertions were carried by abundant cord blood beta clonotypes, a similar but weaker trend appeared in young adult naive repertoires, and no such trend appeared in memory repertoires. A weaker excess of twin sharing was found in beta out-of-frame sequences because the signal-to-noise ratio was lowered by fewer shared sequences. Compared with coincidental sharing between unrelated individuals, out-of-frame TCR alpha sequences shared between twins showed an excess of sequences with low generation probability. In monozygotic twins, out-of-frame TCR alpha sharing was systematically underestimated by recombination models, although the models agreed with sharing between unrelated individuals. Invariant T cells such as MAIT and iNKT could partly confound zero-insertion analyses, although diverse VJ usage argued against such confounding for most clonotypes. Because the same donors could not be followed over many years, the conclusions relied on cross-sectional statistical analysis.

CDR1 SEHNR and CDR2 FQNEAQ are derived from the germline V gene (reference sequence). Trimming leaves V shorter by 5 bases and J shorter by 9 bases, with the junction holding 12 bases beyond the gene matches. Taken from cysteine to phenylalanine, the CDR3 has 16 residues. The read is trimmed to its CDR3 DNA, 48 bases read in frame from base 1. Every donor in the study was a healthy Caucasian. Three pairs of female monozygotic twins, all aged 18 to 29 years, were included in the twin cohort. Peripheral blood mononuclear cells were used as the source from which RNA for TCR libraries was isolated. Receptor libraries were prepared by 5' RACE. This sample was sequenced with an Illumina HiSeq 2000. A universal primer binding site was added through template switching, and the final cDNA carried a unique molecular identifier so that TCR cDNA molecules could be counted accurately. First-strand cDNA for TCR alpha and beta chains was synthesized from specific primers in the conserved constant-segment region. To control for contamination, every cDNA library was double barcoded, receiving both a SMART-Mk sample barcode and Illumina barcodes. TruSeq adapter sequences and Illumina sample barcodes were added in two successive PCR steps. The TCR alpha and beta cDNA libraries were sequenced on the Illumina HiSeq platform using custom primers. In the authors' own workflow: Raw reads were processed with MiGEC to extract unique molecular identifiers, and MiXCR was used to determine CDR3 positions. For each individual, recombination models were inferred using an EM algorithm with the repgenHMM and IGoR tools. Shared clonotypes were analyzed with the tcR package in R, and sharing was normalized by the product of cloneset sizes. To study raw recombination free of thymic and clonal selection effects, out-of-frame nonproductive sequences were analyzed. The public reads were reprocessed in TCRdb via fastp at Q25 and MiXCR, keeping in-frame beta chains. Each entry merges the rows of one CDR3 protein and shows their most common DNA and genes. The V and J calls were not made by the authors but by TCRdb's processing. The sample yields fewer than 900,000 distinct CDR3 sequences; around a sixth were counted once. The top ten clones comprise around 13% of the sample.

In addition, the sample was reused for a study of T cells expressing NK-cell markers. As noted in the second study: TCR beta-chain repertoires were profiled in sorted CD3+CD56+NKG2C+, CD3+CD56+NKG2C- and CD3+CD56-NKG2C+ T-cell subsets from several donors. Among the eight sequenced donors, only one was HCMV-seronegative, while the other seven were HCMV-seropositive. To restrict sorting to alphabetaTCR-expressing T cells, an anti-gammadeltaTCR antibody was added in several experiments. In a handful of donors, the dominant CD3+CD56+NKG2C+ clonotypes were found to rank among the top 10 CD8+ clonotypes and to make up roughly 1.0-7.5% of CD8+ T cells. Those dominant clonotypes were again the most abundant among CD3+CD56-NKG2C+ cells in four donors, at about 28.3-60.1%. Whether the expanded NKG2C-expressing T cell clones were specific for HCMV antigens was left unclear. Randomly selected healthy volunteers, three men and five women, were used as the eight sequenced donors. HCMV-specific IgG was detected in serum with a commercial ELISA kit to determine HCMV serostatus. Bulk peripheral blood T-cell repertoires were additionally sequenced from unsorted PBMC for over 5 donors. Reads were demultiplexed and grouped by UMI with MIGEC, and clonotypes were assembled and quantified with MiTCR. To exclude erroneous sequences, only TCR cDNA sequences supported by at least two reads were retained. The tcR package was used for downstream repertoire analysis, and clonotypes were matched between fractions using CDR3 nucleotide sequence together with V segment. VDJmatch was used to annotate antigen specificity against VDJdb, with one amino acid substitution in CDR3 permitted.

The chain was built from TRBV7-9 and TRBJ2-1, with TRBD2 matching 11 junction bases. The sequenced sample consisted of PBMCs. The clonotype originates from a woman under 30 in good health. This receptor carries the CDR3 CASSLGFSGREGEQFF. The nucleotide sequence reads as follows: TGTGCCAGCAGCCTGGGTTTTAGCGGGAGGGAAGGTGAGCAGTTCTTC.